The 3 T cell receptor beta chains presented below share a single source sample, sequenced in a study of spatial heterogeneity in lung cancer. Study observations and caveats: Mutation tallies in tumors tracked expanded intratumoral alpha and beta TCR counts.

What these receptors recognize is not known. Each CDR3 protein is one row after TCRdb ran MiXCR on the 5' RACE reads. The profile shows more than 15,000 distinct CDR3 sequences, roughly 6.2% of them singletons. Documented time point: sample taken at primary tumor resection. This specimen was lung tumor tissue, taken at surgery. The receptors here all came from a male donor with early-stage non-small cell lung cancer.

This clonotype was counted at least ten times. This beta chain was picked up by a library intended for alpha chains and is off target, so its count carries little meaning. J is TRBJ2-5 and V is TRBV3-1, with 15 bases fitting TRBD2. Germline V gene sequence: CDR1 LGHDT, CDR2 YNNKEL (reference sequence). V dropped 5 bases and J dropped 2; count of bases not matched to a gene: 6. The CDR3 sequence is 17 residues long. The CDR3 coding sequence is TGTGCCAGCAGCTACGTCGGACTAGCGGGGGGGCAAGAGACCCAGTACTTC. This translates into CASSYVGLAGGQETQYF.

As for this clonotype: This beta chain came through as a stray read in a library set up for alpha chains, and its size says little. The V call is TRBV6-6, the J call TRBJ1-6, with TRBD1 matching 8 bases. Germline-derived CDR1 and CDR2 are MNHNY and SVGAGI (reference sequence). The ends lost 8 bases at V and 8 bases at J; junction bases unmatched: 5. CDR3 length equals 13 residues. The CDR3 reads CASRETGDSPLHF. The CDR3 coding sequence is TGTGCCAGCCGCGAGACAGGGGATTCACCCCTCCACTTT.

This clonotype occurred many times. This beta chain is an off-target read within a library intended for alpha chains, so its frequency means little. The chain links TRBV9 to TRBJ1-1; tentative D call: TRBD1 (6 bases). The V and J ends lost 4 bases and 5 bases respectively, with 15 bases between them. The CDR3 covers 14 residues. Germline assignment: CDR1 SGDLS and CDR2 YYNGEE. In nucleotides, the CDR3 is TGTGCCAGCAGCTCCACAGGGAGAAGGACTGAAGCTTTCTTT. Translated, it gives CASSSTGRRTEAFF.